A selection of T cell receptor beta chains follows, all from one sample in a study of blood T cell repertoires in COVID-19. The method was immunoSEQ multiplex PCR; TCRdb's version includes in-frame clones alone and lacks a portion of them. The sample lists 300,000 to 350,000 clones, nearly 90% occurring once. Sequenced sample: PBMCs or T cells enriched from blood (not recorded which). The source is a woman between 18 and 29 years old with acute COVID-19. Each CDR3 is given with its conserved first and last residue. D genes are given only for firm matches. The size entry is marked missing in some rows and otherwise reads once, few, many or a size class.

-	TRBV27	TRBJ2-2	-	TGTGCCAGCAGTTCCCTCGACAGCCCCGGGGAGCTGTTTTTT	CASSSLDSPGELFF
-	TRBV24-1	TRBJ2-2	-	TGTGCCACCAGTGATGCCGGGACAAGAAACACCGGGGAGCTGTTTTTT	CATSDAGTRNTGELFF
TRBD1	TRBV2	TRBJ1-5	-	TGTGCCAGCTCCGGGACAGGGACCCTTTTTCGCAATCAGCCCCAGCATTTT	CASSGTGTLFRNQPQHF
TRBD1	TRBV24-1	TRBJ2-5	-	TGTGCCACCAGTGACCTGACAGGGATTCAAGAGACCCAGTACTTC	CATSDLTGIQETQYF
-	TRBV11-3	TRBJ2-1	-	TGTGCCAGCAGCTTTGACAGTCCCAGGGTCAATGAGCAGTTCTTC	CASSFDSPRVNEQFF
TRBD1	TRBV28	TRBJ2-7	once	TGTGCCAGCAGTTCACCGGGACAGCTGTTCGTGAGGGAGCAGTACTTC	CASSSPGQLFVREQYF
-	TRBV7-9	TRBJ1-1	-	TGTGCCAGCAGCCTCCCGGGACAGAACACTGAAGCTTTCTTT	CASSLPGQNTEAFF
TRBD1	TRBV6-6	TRBJ1-1	-	TGTGCCAGCAGTCACGCTAACATCCAGGGGGTACACACTGAAGCTTTCTTT	CASSHANIQGVHTEAFF
TRBD2	TRBV7-2	TRBJ2-2	-	TGTGCCAGCAGCCGCGGGTCCGGGACTAGCGGCACCGGGGAGCTGTTTTTT	CASSRGSGTSGTGELFF
TRBD2	TRBV28	TRBJ2-1	once	TGTGCCAGCAGTTTAGCCCTCTATACTAGCGGGAGACGGGACAATGAGCAGTTCTTC	CASSLALYTSGRRDNEQFF
-	TRBV19	TRBJ1-1	-	TGTGCCAGTAGTATACCAGGGCTTAAGAACACTGAAGCTTTCTTT	CASSIPGLKNTEAFF
TRBD1	TRBV11-2	TRBJ1-1	-	TGTGCCAGCAGCCCCCACGCATCCCACAGGGGGCTGGTCACTGAAGCTTTCTTT	CASSPHASHRGLVTEAFF
-	TRBV12-2	TRBJ1-4	-	TGTGCAAGTCGCGGTCAGGCAGGGGGCTGGACTAATGAAAAACTGTTTTTT	CASRGQAGGWTNEKLFF
TRBD2	TRBV3-1/TRBV3-2	TRBJ2-5	-	TGTGCCAGCAGCCAAGAGGGGACTAGCGGGCGTGTGGGTAAGATTGAGACCCAGTACTTC	CASSQEGTSGRVGKIETQYF
TRBD2	TRBV24-1	TRBJ2-1	few	TGTGCCACCAGTGATTATCCCTCGACTAGCGGGAGTAGTGTTGAGCAGTTCTTC	CATSDYPSTSGSSVEQFF
-	TRBV30	TRBJ2-7	-	TGTGCCTGGAGTGTTCCATTGCGGGAAGGGTCGGGCGAGCAGTACTTC	CAWSVPLREGSGEQYF
-	TRBV27	TRBJ2-7	-	TGTGCCAGCAGTCCTCGGGGTACCTACGAGCAGTACTTC	CASSPRGTYEQYF
-	TRBV12-3/TRBV12-4	TRBJ2-7	-	TGTGCCAGCAGTTTTATCCCCTACGAGCAGTACTTC	CASSFIPYEQYF
TRBD1	TRBV15	TRBJ1-2	-	TGTGCCACCAGTCAAGACAGGGGCGGCTATGGCTACACCTTC	CATSQDRGGYGYTF
-	TRBV6-1	TRBJ1-1	-	TGTGCCAGCAGTGAAGTCATTACAGGACCATTTACTGAAGCTTTCTTT	CASSEVITGPFTEAFF
-	TRBV9	TRBJ2-2	few	TGTGCCAGCAGGGGGGCCTCGGACACCGGGGAGCTGTTTTTT	CASRGASDTGELFF
-	TRBV11-2	TRBJ1-1	-	TGTGCCAGCAGTTCCTCTTTTTGGGAGACTGAAGCTTTCTTT	CASSSSFWETEAFF
TRBD1	TRBV29-1	TRBJ1-3	once	TGCAGCGTTGTTAAACAGGGGGGCTCTGGAAACACCATATATTTT	CSVVKQGGSGNTIYF
TRBD1	TRBV11-3	TRBJ2-4	-	TGTGCCAGCAGCTTAGAGCCAAACAAAGGACAGGGCATTCAGTACTTC	CASSLEPNKGQGIQYF
-	TRBV6-5	TRBJ2-1	-	TGTGCCAGCAGTTCGTCAGGGGCCTACAATGAGCAGTTCTTC	CASSSSGAYNEQFF
-	TRBV24-1	TRBJ2-7	-	TGTGCCACCAGTGATATAACCAGCGCGGGACAGCCCTACGAGCAGTACTTC	CATSDITSAGQPYEQYF
TRBD1	TRBV7-9	TRBJ2-2	-	TGTGCCAGCAGCTTACAACAGGGGTTGGGAAGAACCGGGGAGCTGTTTTTT	CASSLQQGLGRTGELFF
TRBD1	TRBV27	TRBJ1-2	-	TGTGCCAGCAGTTACGGGACAGACTTTTATGGCTACACCTTC	CASSYGTDFYGYTF
-	TRBV29-1	TRBJ2-1	-	TGCAGCGTAGAGAATGAGCAGTTCTTC	CSVENEQFF
-	TRBV30	TRBJ1-5	-	TGTGCCTGCTGGGACAAGAGCAATCAGCCCCAGCATTTT	CACWDKSNQPQHF
TRBD2	TRBV5-1	TRBJ2-7	-	TGCGCCAGCAGCTTTGCCGGGACTAGCGTACAGACCTACGAGCAGTACTTC	CASSFAGTSVQTYEQYF
-	TRBV11-3	TRBJ1-3	-	TGTGCCAGCAGCTCACAGGTGATCTCTGGAAACACCATATATTTT	CASSSQVISGNTIYF
-	TRBV7-6	TRBJ1-1	-	TGTGCCAGCAGCTTGAACAGGAGACCGGTGGAGGCTTTCTTT	CASSLNRRPVEAFF
TRBD1	TRBV29-1	TRBJ1-1	once	TGCAGCTCGTTACCCAGAACAGGGGCAATGAACACTGAAGCTTTCTTT	CSSLPRTGAMNTEAFF
-	TRBV19	TRBJ1-5	-	TGTGCCAGTAGTCAGACAGGAGGCAATCAGCCCCAGCATTTT	CASSQTGGNQPQHF
-	TRBV27	TRBJ1-1	-	TGTGCCAGCAGTTTAGGAGGGTTCGAAGCTTTCTTT	CASSLGGFEAFF
-	TRBV14	TRBJ2-7	-	TGTGCCAGCAGTTTGGGTAGGGGCAGGGGCTACGAGCAGTACTTC	CASSLGRGRGYEQYF
TRBD2	TRBV10-3	TRBJ2-1	-	TGTGCCATCAAGTGGGAGGGCCTCGATGAGCAGTTCTTC	CAIKWEGLDEQFF
TRBD1	TRBV5-8	TRBJ2-7	-	TGTGCCAGCAGCTCCAGACCTGGACAGGGGGCCTACGAGCAGTACTTC	CASSSRPGQGAYEQYF
TRBD1	TRBV7-9	TRBJ1-5	-	TGTGCCAGCAGCTGGGGACAGGGAGGCAATCAGCCCCAGCATTTT	CASSWGQGGNQPQHF
TRBD2	TRBV7-9	TRBJ2-1	-	TGTGCCAGCAGCTTAATTCTGACTAGCGGAGATAACAATGAGCAGTTCTTC	CASSLILTSGDNNEQFF
TRBD1	TRBV7-3	TRBJ2-7	-	TGTGCCAGCAGTCCACAGGGGACCTCCTACGAGCAGTACTTC	CASSPQGTSYEQYF
-	TRBV5-6	TRBJ1-2	-	TGTGCCAGCAGCTCCATTTGGCAGGGAGGTCGTTATGGCGATGGCTACACCTTC	CASSSIWQGGRYGDGYTF
-	TRBV28	TRBJ1-1	-	TGTGCCAGCATAGTCAACACTGAAGCTTTCTTT	CASIVNTEAFF
-	TRBV18	TRBJ2-7	-	TGTGCCAGCTCACCAGACGACAGGGACTGGGAGCAGTACTTC	CASSPDDRDWEQYF
-	TRBV9	TRBJ1-5	-	TGTGCCAGCAGCGGAGGATATAGCAATCAGCCCCAGCATTTT	CASSGGYSNQPQHF
TRBD2	TRBV9	TRBJ2-2	-	TGTGCCAGCAACCCAACCCCCACTAGCGGCACCACCGGGGAGCTGTTTTTT	CASNPTPTSGTTGELFF
TRBD1	TRBV4-1	TRBJ1-5	-	TGCGCCAGCAGCCAAGGGACAGGGGGCGGTCAGCCCCAGCATTTT	CASSQGTGGGQPQHF